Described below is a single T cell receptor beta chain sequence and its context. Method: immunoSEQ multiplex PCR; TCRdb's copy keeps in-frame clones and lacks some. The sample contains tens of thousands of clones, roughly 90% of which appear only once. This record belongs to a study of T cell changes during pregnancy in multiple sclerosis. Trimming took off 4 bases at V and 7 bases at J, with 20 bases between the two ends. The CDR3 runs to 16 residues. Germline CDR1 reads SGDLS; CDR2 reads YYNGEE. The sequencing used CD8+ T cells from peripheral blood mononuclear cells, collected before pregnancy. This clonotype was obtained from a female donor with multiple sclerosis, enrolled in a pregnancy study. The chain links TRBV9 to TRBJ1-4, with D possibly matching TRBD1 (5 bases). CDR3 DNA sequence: TGTGCCAGCAGCCCTGGGGGAGGCAGGGAATTTGAAAAACTGTTTTTT. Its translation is CASSPGGGREFEKLFF.